This TCR beta chain was sequenced during a study of Ad26.COV2.S vaccination and SARS-CoV-2 variants. V was clipped by 9 bases and J by 5 bases; unmatched bases: 7. The CDR3 has 13 amino acids. Germline V lookup: CDR1 LNHDA, CDR2 SQIVND (reference sequence). TCRdb keeps only in-frame clones here, not all; method: immunoSEQ multiplex PCR. The sample lists about 400,000 clones; roughly 90% were seen once. Stated treatment: roughly 18 received Ad26.COV2.S at low or high dose, single or two shots; several received placebo; per-sample allocation not given. Samples analyzed were those drawn on day 63 after the first vaccine or placebo injection.

The rearrangement links TRBV19 to TRBJ2-4, with TRBD1 matching over 7 bases. This TCR was recovered from a person between 18 and 59 years old who received the Ad26.COV2.S COVID-19 vaccine or a placebo. The source was peripheral blood, collected in a trial of Ad26.COV2.S vaccine versus placebo. The CDR3 spells CARKTTGENIQYF. The CDR3 DNA is TGTGCCAGGAAGACCACAGGGGAAAACATTCAGTACTTC.